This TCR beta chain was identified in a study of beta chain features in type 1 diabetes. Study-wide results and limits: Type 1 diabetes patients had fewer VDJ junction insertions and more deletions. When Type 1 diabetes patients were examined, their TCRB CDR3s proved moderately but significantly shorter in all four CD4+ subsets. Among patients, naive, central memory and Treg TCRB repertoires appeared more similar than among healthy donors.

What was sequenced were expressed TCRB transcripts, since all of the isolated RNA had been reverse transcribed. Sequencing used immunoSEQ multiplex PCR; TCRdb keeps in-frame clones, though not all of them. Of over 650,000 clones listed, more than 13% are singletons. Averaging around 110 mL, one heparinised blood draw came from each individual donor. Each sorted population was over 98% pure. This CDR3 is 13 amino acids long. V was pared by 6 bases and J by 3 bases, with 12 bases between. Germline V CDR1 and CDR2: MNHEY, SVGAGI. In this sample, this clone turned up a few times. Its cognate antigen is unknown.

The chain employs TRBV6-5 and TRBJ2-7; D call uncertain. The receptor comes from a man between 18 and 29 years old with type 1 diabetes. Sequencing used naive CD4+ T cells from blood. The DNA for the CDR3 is TGTGCCAGCAGAAGGTCAGACGACTACGAGCAGTACTTC. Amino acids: CASRRSDDYEQYF.